Presented here are 17 T cell receptor beta chains from one specimen sequenced in a study of cytomegalovirus exposure and HLA in healthy donors (dated by TCRdb to about 2017). Receptor amplification or capture employed the immunoSEQ multiplex PCR assay. The multiplex PCR relied on a mix of 60 forward primers for TCR Vbeta segments and 13 reverse primers for TCR Jbeta segments. Sourced from immuneACCESS, this table was stored by TCRdb with only in-frame sequences that have V and J called. A share of the clones is absent; for the studies checked, an unresolved V gene accounts for under half, and the remainder has no known explanation. A total of approximately 82,000 clones appear in this sample, over 9% of them only once. The top ten clones comprise approximately 25% of the sample. The sequenced sample consisted of PBMCs. These receptors were obtained from a man aged 55 to 70 in good health and CMV-seropositive.

The chain employs TRBV6-1 and TRBJ2-5; 13 bases map to TRBD2. The CDR3 spans 15 residues. After removal of 4 bases from V and 5 bases from J, the junction contained 4 bases not matched to a gene. Germline-derived CDR1 and CDR2 are MNHNS and SASEGT. The CDR3 DNA follows: TGTGCCAGCAGTGCAACTAGCGGGGGGGTGGAGACCCAGTACTTC. It is translated as CASSATSGGVETQYF.

This clone was picked up a small number of times. The V call is TRBV5-4, the J call TRBJ1-4; perhaps TRBD1 as D (6 bases). CDR1 is SGHNT, CDR2 YYREEE, per germline (reference sequence). V shed 4 bases and J shed 7 bases, with 14 bases lying between them. This CDR3 region has 14 residues. The CDR3, as DNA: TGTGCCAGCAGCCAAGACAGGTTTAGTGAAAAACTGTTTTTT. Translation: CASSQDRFSEKLFF.

This clone came up a few times. The J gene is TRBJ1-5, the V gene TRBV28; TRBD1 matches 8 bases. J was trimmed by 7 bases and V by 5 bases; bases with no gene match: 10. The CDR3 sequence is 15 residues long. Germline values: CDR1 MDHEN, CDR2 SYDVKM. The CDR3 region is CASSLTPGGRQPQHF. As DNA, the CDR3 is TGTGCCAGCAGTCTGACTCCAGGGGGCCGGCAGCCCCAGCATTTT.

The chain has TRBV5-1 and TRBJ1-2, with 12 bases aligning to TRBD1. The germline gives CDR1 SGHRS, CDR2 YFSETQ. Germline trimming cut 5 bases from V and 7 bases from J; bases unmatched to any gene: 6. The CDR3 has 14 residues. As DNA, the CDR3 is TGCGCCAGCAGGGGGGGACAGGGGGCGCGTGGCTACACCTTC. This gives the protein CASRGGQGARGYTF.

The chain is built from TRBV6-5 and TRBJ2-3; no clear D gene. V was pared by 7 bases and J by 4 bases, with 6 bases between. The CDR3 covers 11 residues. From germline, CDR1 is MNHEY and CDR2 SVGAGI. The CDR3 region has the DNA TGTGCCAGCACTACCGCAGATACGCAGTATTTT. It is translated as CASTTADTQYF.

V usage is TRBV6-1 and J usage is TRBJ1-2; the D is unclear. V dropped 6 bases and J dropped 5 bases, with 13 bases sitting between them. The CDR3 contains 13 residues. Germline V lookup: CDR1 MNHNS, CDR2 SASEGT. The CDR3 DNA reads TGTGCCAGCAGGTCGGGTGCAGTGTATGGCTACACCTTC. The encoded protein is CASRSGAVYGYTF.

This clone appeared a few times. CDR3 sequence reads: CASSLSGSNTGELFF. The CDR3 region has the DNA TGCGCCAGCAGCTTAAGCGGGTCGAACACCGGGGAGCTGTTTTTT. J is TRBJ2-2 and V is TRBV5-1, with D possibly TRBD2 on 6 matching bases. The CDR3 runs to 15 residues. The germline gives CDR1 SGHRS, CDR2 YFSETQ. V dropped 2 bases and J dropped 0 bases, with 8 bases sitting between them.

The V call is TRBV7-2, the J call TRBJ1-2; 8 nucleotides align to TRBD1. From germline, CDR1 is SGHTA and CDR2 FQGNSA. V lost 7 bases to trimming and J lost 4 bases; unmatched junction nucleotides: 8. The CDR3 runs 14 residues. The CDR3 DNA reads as TGTGCCAGCATCCCCCCAGGGGGCGTCTATGGCTACACCTTC. Translating it yields CASIPPGGVYGYTF.

The table lists this clone with a few counts. The chain links TRBV6-5 to TRBJ1-2; D uncertain. This CDR3 is 15 amino acids long. Looked up from germline, CDR1 is MNHEY and CDR2 is SVGAGI. V shed 0 bases and J shed 5 bases, with 13 bases lying between them. The CDR3 sequence: CASSYSAQISYGYTF. The CDR3 nucleotides read TGTGCCAGCAGTTACTCAGCACAGATCAGTTATGGCTACACCTTC.

J is TRBJ2-2 and V is TRBV5-1; TRBD2 matches 10 bases. CDR1 is SGHRS and CDR2 is YFSETQ in the germline V gene. J was trimmed by 4 bases and V by 2 bases; bases with no gene match: 5. CDR3 length: 16 residues. The CDR3 region has the DNA TGCGCCAGCAGCTTAGCGGGAGGGCAGGTCACCGGGGAGCTGTTTTTT. Its translation is CASSLAGGQVTGELFF.

This clone occurred a few times. The chain has TRBV9 and TRBJ1-1; TRBD1 is a possible D gene (5 bases). V gave up 3 bases and J gave up 1 base, with 13 bases separating them. Germline V gene sequence: CDR1 SGDLS, CDR2 YYNGEE. CDR3 length: 15 amino acids. CDR3 sequence: CASSARDSANTEAFF. The CDR3, as DNA: TGTGCCAGCAGCGCACGCGACAGCGCGAACACTGAAGCTTTCTTT.

This CDR3 reads CASSYPGGETQYF. The CDR3 region has the DNA TGTGCCAGCAGTTATCCGGGCGGGGAGACCCAGTACTTC. The chain carries TRBV5-4 and TRBJ2-5, with D tentatively TRBD2 (5 bases). V shed 5 bases and J shed 5 bases, with 13 bases lying between them. CDR1 and CDR2 (germline): SGHNT, YYREEE (reference sequence). The CDR3 is 13 residues long.

This clone was recorded a few times. The rearrangement joins TRBV25-1 to TRBJ1-5, with 8 nucleotides matching TRBD1. The CDR3 is made up of 14 amino acids. The V gene's germline CDR1 is MGHDK and CDR2 SYGVNS. J lost 7 bases, V lost 3 bases, and 5 bases had no gene match. The CDR3 bases are TGTGCCAGCAGTGATAGACAGGGGAACCAGCCCCAGCATTTT. It codes for CASSDRQGNQPQHF.

In this sample, this clone turned up a few times. The chain recombines TRBV5-1 with TRBJ1-1; no reliable D call. Germline CDR1 and CDR2: SGHRS and YFSETQ. V lost 1 base and J 3 bases, leaving 10 bases between the germline ends. This CDR3 is 14 amino acids long. The CDR3, as DNA: TGCGCCAGCAGCTTGTCTGTCGGTGACACTGAAGCTTTCTTT. It translates to CASSLSVGDTEAFF.

The chain has TRBV5-4 and TRBJ1-2; 8 bases map to TRBD1. This CDR3 spans 15 amino acids. Germline V gene data show CDR1 as SGHNT and CDR2 as YYREEE (reference sequence). The trim removed 0 bases at V and 7 bases at J, leaving 8 bases unmatched. The CDR3 is CASSLAVQGATGYTF. The CDR3 region has the DNA TGTGCCAGCAGCTTGGCCGTGCAGGGGGCGACTGGCTACACCTTC.

J is TRBJ2-3 and V is TRBV18, with 9 bases lining up with TRBD2. The CDR3 is 14 residues long. Germline lookup yields CDR1 KGHSH and CDR2 LQKENI. V was pared by 5 bases and J by 2 bases, with 2 bases of the junction left unmatched. The CDR3 coding sequence is TGTGCCAGCTCAGCTAGCGGGGTCACAGATACGCAGTATTTT. Its translation is CASSASGVTDTQYF. Full variable domain (rest looked up from reference TRBV18 and TRBJ2-3): NAGVMQNPRHLVRRRGQEARLRCSPMKGHSHVYWYRQLPEEGLKFMVYLQKENIIDESGMPKERFSAEFPKEGPSILRIQQVVRGDSAAYFCASSASGVTDTQYFGPGTRLTVL.

The chain is built from TRBV25-1 and TRBJ2-5, with 10 bases aligning to TRBD2. The germline CDR1 and CDR2 sequences are MGHDK and SYGVNS. The J segment lost 6 bases and the V segment lost 6 bases, leaving 10 bases of the junction unmatched. The CDR3 has 15 amino acids. CDR3 nucleotide sequence: TGTGCCAGCAGCCCAGCGGGAGGGCCTCTTAAGACCCAGTACTTC. Its translation: CASSPAGGPLKTQYF.